The 27 T cell receptor beta chains below were found in one sample sequenced in a study of cytomegalovirus exposure and HLA in healthy donors. This PCR relied on a set of 60 Vbeta primers and 13 Jbeta primers. Method: immunoSEQ multiplex PCR; TCRdb's copy keeps in-frame clones and lacks some. This sample yields roughly 180,000 clones, of which about four fifths are seen a single time; less than 9% belongs to the top ten. The sequenced sample consisted of PBMCs. The receptors shown here come from a man aged 25 to 40 in good health and CMV-seropositive.

This clone has just one count. The gene calls are TRBV5-6 and TRBJ2-2; perhaps TRBD2 as D (5 bases). Germline assignment: CDR1 SGHDT and CDR2 YYEEEE. The CDR3 length is 15 residues. The V gene lost 2 bases and the J gene lost 4 bases, with 12 bases spanning the gap. The CDR3 bases are TGTGCCAGCAGCTTCAATACGGGAATCACCGGGGAGCTGTTTTTT. Its protein is CASSFNTGITGELFF.

The V call is TRBV6-5, the J call TRBJ1-1; 9 positions match TRBD1. J gave up 10 bases and V 5 bases, and 5 bases lay outside the gene matches. Germline lookup yields CDR1 MNHEY and CDR2 SVGAGI. The CDR3 is 12 amino acids. CDR3 in amino acids: CASSPNRGRAFF. DNA for the CDR3: TGTGCCAGCAGTCCTAACAGGGGGCGAGCTTTCTTT.

The gene calls are TRBV13 and TRBJ1-1; D possibly corresponds to TRBD1 (6 bases). V lost 0 bases, J lost 4 bases, and 9 bases lay in between. Per the germline V gene, CDR1 is PRHDT and CDR2 is FYEKMQ (reference sequence). The CDR3 spans 14 residues. The CDR3 DNA follows: TGTGCCAGCAGCTTAGGCACAGGGCTCACTGAAGCTTTCTTT. Its protein is CASSLGTGLTEAFF.

The chain joins TRBV19 to TRBJ1-6; 9 bases align to TRBD1. The J segment lost 8 bases and the V segment lost 0 bases, leaving 2 bases of the junction unmatched. CDR3 length equals 15 residues. CDR1 LNHDA and CDR2 SQIVND come from the germline V gene (reference sequence). CDR3 protein: CASSIEGQGYSPLHF. DNA for the CDR3: TGTGCCAGTAGTATAGAAGGACAGGGGTATTCACCCCTCCACTTT.

This clone was detected only once. V gene TRBV5-6 combines with J gene TRBJ1-2; D might be TRBD1 (5 bases). The CDR3 runs 14 residues. Germline V CDR1 and CDR2: SGHDT, YYEEEE. V lost 0 bases, J lost 1 base, and 7 bases lay in between. This chain's CDR3 is CASSLDRNNYGYTF. The CDR3 coding sequence is TGTGCCAGCAGCTTGGACAGGAATAACTATGGCTACACCTTC.

V gene TRBV19 combines with J gene TRBJ2-2, with 8 bases aligning to TRBD2. Per the germline V gene, CDR1 is LNHDA and CDR2 is SQIVND (reference sequence). V lost 4 bases to trimming and J lost 3 bases; unmatched junction nucleotides: 7. The CDR3 runs 16 residues. The CDR3 DNA follows: TGTGCCAGTAGTACCCCGGGACTAGGGGACACCGGGGAGCTGTTTTTT. Translation gives CASSTPGLGDTGELFF.

The CDR3 coding sequence is TGCGCCAGCAGTGAATCAGAAAAACTGTTTTTT. The encoded protein is CASSESEKLFF. The chain recombines TRBV10-2 with TRBJ1-4; D gene unclear. CDR1 and CDR2 from the germline V gene are WSHSY and SAAADI. With 3 bases removed from V and 8 bases from J, the gap between germline ends came to 4 bases. The CDR3 runs to 11 residues.

The chain recombines TRBV5-4 with TRBJ2-3; 12 bases are shared with TRBD2. J lost 3 bases, V lost 1 base, and 3 bases had no gene match. The CDR3 extends over 16 amino acids. Germline assignment: CDR1 SGHNT and CDR2 YYREEE (reference sequence). This chain's CDR3 is CASSLFGLAGTDTQYF. For the CDR3, the DNA is TGTGCCAGCAGCTTGTTTGGACTAGCGGGGACAGATACGCAGTATTTT.

The chain employs TRBV5-4 and TRBJ1-5; 8 bases agree with TRBD1. Germline assignment: CDR1 SGHNT and CDR2 YYREEE (reference sequence). The trim removed 9 bases at V and 0 bases at J, leaving 5 bases unmatched. This CDR3 is 14 amino acids long. CDR3 sequence (DNA): TGTGCCACGAAACAGGGGGATAGCAATCAGCCCCAGCATTTT. Protein: CATKQGDSNQPQHF.

The chain recombines TRBV20-1 with TRBJ1-1, with a possible D match to TRBD1 (5 bases). The V and J ends lost 3 bases and 6 bases respectively, with 8 bases between them. The CDR3 is 11 residues long. The germline V gene encodes CDR1 DFQATT and CDR2 SNEGSKA (reference sequence). Written as DNA, the CDR3 is TGCAGTGCTAGGCGGGGGGCTGAAGCTTTCTTT. Translating it yields CSARRGAEAFF.

Note on this clone: Relative to the germline gene, one junction end is altered; a read error may explain this. The rearrangement uses TRBV9 and TRBJ2-3, with no clear D. Germline values: CDR1 SGDLS, CDR2 YYNGEE. CDR3 length equals 14 residues. CDR3 loop: CASSVVRSIDTQYF. CDR3 bases: TGTGCCAGCAGCGTAGTCCGGAGCATAGATACGCAGTATTTT.

This clone was recorded only once. The chain carries TRBV27 and TRBJ1-4; 8 nucleotides align to TRBD1. This CDR3 has 14 amino acids. Germline CDR1 and CDR2: MNHEY and SMNVEV (reference sequence). Trimming removed 6 bases from V and 5 bases from J; junction bases left unmatched: 5. This chain's CDR3 is CASSTDRENEKLFF. CDR3 coding DNA: TGTGCCAGCAGCACGGACAGGGAGAATGAAAAACTGTTTTTT.

The CDR3: CASSLYRDEQYF. The CDR3 DNA sequence: TGTGCCAGCAGCCTCTACAGGGACGAGCAGTACTTC. J is TRBJ2-7 and V is TRBV7-9; the D gene is possibly TRBD1 (6 bases). This CDR3 contains 12 residues. Germline-derived CDR1 and CDR2 are SEHNR and FQNEAQ (reference sequence). V lost 5 bases and J 5 bases, leaving 10 bases between the germline ends.

The chain has TRBV18 and TRBJ1-6, with a weak D call TRBD1 (5 bases). Germline CDR1 and CDR2: KGHSH and LQKENI. This CDR3 contains 14 residues. The germline V and J ends were trimmed by 5 bases and 8 bases, with 13 bases remaining between them. The CDR3 DNA follows: TGTGCCAGCTCAAGGGGACGGGAGGATTCACCCCTCCACTTT. Protein product: CASSRGREDSPLHF.

This clone was recorded only once. This chain uses TRBV6-5 with TRBJ2-7; perhaps TRBD2 as D (6 bases). Germline values: CDR1 MNHEY, CDR2 SVGAGI. This CDR3 is 15 amino acids long. The germline V and J ends were trimmed by 5 bases and 5 bases, with 19 bases remaining between them. The CDR3 reads CASSPTVGRSHEQYF. The CDR3 DNA follows: TGTGCCAGCAGTCCGACAGTAGGGAGGTCCCACGAGCAGTACTTC.

The chain is built from TRBV7-2 and TRBJ1-1; D ambiguous. CDR1 is SGHTA, CDR2 FQGNSA, per germline. This CDR3 comprises 14 residues. V was shortened by 6 bases and J by 0 bases, with 11 bases between the two germline ends. Written as DNA, the CDR3 is TGTGCCAGCAGTGCGCGGCCCCTGAACACTGAAGCTTTCTTT. As protein: CASSARPLNTEAFF.

This chain links TRBV18 with TRBJ1-6; 7 nucleotides match TRBD1. Germline V gives CDR1 KGHSH, CDR2 LQKENI. The CDR3 covers 14 residues. Germline trimming cut 6 bases from V and 10 bases from J; bases unmatched to any gene: 9. The CDR3, as DNA: TGTGCCAGCTCCCGGCGGGACAGCATATCACCCCTCCACTTT. It encodes CASSRRDSISPLHF.

In the case of this clone: Other nucleotide sequences in the sample specify the same CDR3. V usage is TRBV9 and J usage is TRBJ2-7, with 10 nucleotides matching TRBD1. Germline-derived CDR1 and CDR2 are SGDLS and YYNGEE. V lost 0 bases, J lost 1 base, and 1 base stayed unmatched. The CDR3 length is 15 residues. The CDR3 DNA follows: TGTGCCAGCAGCGTAGGACAGGGGGCTTCCTACGAGCAGTACTTC. It codes for CASSVGQGASYEQYF.

The chain combines TRBV6-1 with TRBJ1-3, with D uncertain. The V end was cut by 4 bases, the J end by 9 bases, with 10 bases between. This CDR3 has 12 residues. CDR1 and CDR2 from the germline V gene are MNHNS and SASEGT. The DNA of the CDR3 is TGTGCCAGCAGTGTGGCACGGAGCACCATATATTTT. Its protein is CASSVARSTIYF.

V gene TRBV2 combines with J gene TRBJ1-1; D gene ambiguous. The CDR3 has 13 residues. Germline V gene data show CDR1 as SNHLY and CDR2 as FYNNEI. V was shortened by 2 bases and J by 5 bases, with 9 bases between the two germline ends. CDR3 nucleotide sequence: TGTGCCAGCAGTGAAATGAGGGAAACTGAAGCTTTCTTT. Encoded protein: CASSEMRETEAFF.

The chain couples TRBV11-3 to TRBJ2-5; 8 bases match TRBD1. With 3 bases clipped from V and 6 bases from J, the junction kept 6 bases outside the gene matches. CDR1 is SGHNT, CDR2 YENEEA, per germline. CDR3 length equals 14 residues. The CDR3 region is CASSFTGGVKTQYF. The CDR3 nucleotides are TGTGCCAGCAGCTTTACAGGGGGTGTGAAGACCCAGTACTTC.

This chain connects TRBV1 to TRBJ2-4; the D call TRBD2 from the table was never checked on the DNA. TRBV1 is classified as a pseudogene. This CDR3 has 16 amino acids. DNA of the CDR3: TGCACCAGCACTCGAGGGGGGAGGGCCGAGGATAGCATTCAGTACTTC. As protein: CTSTRGGRAEDSIQYF.

This clone was counted a single time. The rearrangement uses TRBV7-9 and TRBJ2-3; 8 bases align to TRBD2. The J segment lost 5 bases and the V segment lost 4 bases, leaving 5 bases of the junction unmatched. This CDR3 is built from 14 residues. Per germline, CDR1 SEHNR and CDR2 FQNEAQ (reference sequence). CDR3 sequence reads: CASSSWTSRDTQYF. CDR3 DNA sequence: TGTGCCAGCAGCTCCTGGACTAGCCGAGATACGCAGTATTTT.

In this sample, this clone turned up a few times. The chain combines TRBV5-1 with TRBJ2-3; D gene uncertain. V lost 4 bases, J lost 4 bases, and 16 bases lay in between. Germline V CDR1 and CDR2: SGHRS, YFSETQ. CDR3 length: 15 amino acids. CDR3 DNA: TGCGCCAGCAGCCCGGATAGCCAGTCAGCAGATACGCAGTATTTT. Translated: CASSPDSQSADTQYF.

This rearrangement joins TRBV27 to TRBJ2-7, with D perhaps TRBD2 (7 bases). CDR3 size: 15 residues. Germline-derived CDR1 and CDR2 are MNHEY and SMNVEV (reference sequence). Trimming took off 4 bases at V and 4 bases at J, with 17 bases between the two ends. This CDR3 reads CASSSSGGGGYEQYF. The CDR3 nucleotides read TGTGCCAGCAGTTCCAGTGGGGGAGGGGGTTACGAGCAGTACTTC.

The J gene is TRBJ2-3, the V gene TRBV30; 7 nucleotides agree with TRBD2. The CDR3 consists of 15 residues. The V and J ends lost 1 base and 5 bases, in that order; junction bases with no gene match: 9. CDR1 is GTSNPN, CDR2 SVGIG, per germline (reference sequence). CDR3: CAWSGGRVLGDTQYF. Written as DNA, the CDR3 is TGTGCCTGGAGTGGAGGGAGGGTGTTGGGAGATACGCAGTATTTT.

The rearrangement uses TRBV5-6 and TRBJ2-7; D unclear. The germline V gene has CDR1 SGHDT and CDR2 YYEEEE. The germline V and J ends were trimmed by 2 bases and 3 bases, with 12 bases remaining between them. The CDR3 has 14 amino acids. The CDR3 region has the DNA TGTGCCAGCAGCTTCGGGTCTTTTTTCTACGAGCAGTACTTC. It is translated as CASSFGSFFYEQYF. Full variable domain (outside the CDR3, taken from reference TRBV5-6 and TRBJ2-7): DAGVTQSPTHLIKTRGQQVTLRCSPKSGHDTVSWYQQALGQGPQFIFQYYEEEERQRGNFPDRFSGHQFPNYSSELNVNALLLGDSALYLCASSFGSFFYEQYFGPGTRLTVT.